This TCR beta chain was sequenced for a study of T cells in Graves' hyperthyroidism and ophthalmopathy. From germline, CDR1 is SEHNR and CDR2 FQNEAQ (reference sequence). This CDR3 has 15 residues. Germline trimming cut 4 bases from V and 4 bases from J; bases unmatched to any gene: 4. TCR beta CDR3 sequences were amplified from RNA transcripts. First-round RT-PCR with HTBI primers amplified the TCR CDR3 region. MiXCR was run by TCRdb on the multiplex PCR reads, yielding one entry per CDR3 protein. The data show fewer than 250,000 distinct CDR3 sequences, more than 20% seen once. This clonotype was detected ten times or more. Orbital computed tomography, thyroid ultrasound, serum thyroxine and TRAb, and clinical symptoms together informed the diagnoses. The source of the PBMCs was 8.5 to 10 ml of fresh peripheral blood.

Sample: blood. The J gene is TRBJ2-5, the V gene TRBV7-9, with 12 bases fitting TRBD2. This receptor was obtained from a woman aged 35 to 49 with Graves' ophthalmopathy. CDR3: CASSSLAGGLETQYF. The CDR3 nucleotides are TGTGCCAGCAGCTCCCTAGCGGGAGGGCTAGAGACCCAGTACTTC.